This paragraph covers one T cell receptor beta chain sequence. This record belongs to a study of blood T cells in healthy people across ages. The CDR3 is 15 residues long. Looked up from germline, CDR1 is SGHTA and CDR2 is FQGNSA. Next came a second PCR, run for about 6 to 12 cycles, which used a sample-barcoded 5' primer along with a J-beta primer mix. TCRdb reprocessed the 5' RACE reads via MiXCR and lists one record per CDR3 protein. Found here are 550,000 to 750,000 distinct CDR3 sequences, 20% to 25% of them singletons; the top ten hold more than 3%. The genes are TRBV7-2 and TRBJ2-5, with no clear D. Matching the DNA end better, TRBJ2-7 makes the J call doubtful. This TCR came from a man in his 70s in good health. Sequenced sample: blood. The CDR3 loop reads CASSLKARSSYEQYF. For the CDR3, the DNA is TGTGCCAGCAGCTTAAAAGCGAGGAGCTCCTACGAGCAGTACTTC.